These T cell receptor beta chains were read from a single sample in a study of CD8 T cells in ankylosing spondylitis. TCRdb itself ran the 5' RACE reads through MiXCR, one entry per CDR3 protein. This table has about 180,000 distinct CDR3 sequences, approximately 9.9% appearing once. Sequenced sample: blood, either unsorted or a sorted T cell fraction (not recorded which). The receptors stem from a female donor with ankylosing spondylitis or in good health (not recorded which). CDR3s include the opening cysteine and the closing phenylalanine or tryptophan. The D gene is left open where the match is weak. Not all rows give a size; the values are once, few, many and, for expanded clones, a class.

J,V,size,D,DNA,CDR3
TRBJ2-5,TRBV27,.,.,TGTGCCAGCAGTTTGGGGCCTCTTCGAGGAAAAGAGACCCAGTACTTC,CASSLGPLRGKETQYF
TRBJ2-2,TRBV27,.,.,TGTGCCAGCAGTTTACCACAGGGCTCCCCCGGGGAGCTGTTTTTT,CASSLPQGSPGELFF
TRBJ2-1,TRBV7-8,.,.,TGTGCCAGCAGCCCCCATCGGCCGCGTGAGCAGTTCTTC,CASSPHRPREQFF
TRBJ1-1,TRBV29-1,.,TRBD1,TGCAGCGTTGAAGTTCGGACAGGGCTGGCTGAAGCTTTCTTT,CSVEVRTGLAEAFF
TRBJ2-1,TRBV5-6,.,.,TGTGCCAGCAGCCTAATACAGGGCAATGAGCAGTTCTTC,CASSLIQGNEQFF
TRBJ1-6,TRBV7-9,.,.,TGTGCCAGCAGCTTAGCGGTCAGGGAGGCATCCAATTCACCCCTCCACTTT,CASSLAVREASNSPLHF
TRBJ2-7,TRBV13,.,.,TGTGCCAGCAGCTTTTGGGGGACTTCCTACGAGCAGTACTTC,CASSFWGTSYEQYF
TRBJ1-5,TRBV29-1,many,.,TGCAGCGCCTCAGCTGACGGCAATCAGCCCCAGCATTTT,CSASADGNQPQHF
TRBJ2-1,TRBV12-3/TRBV12-4,.,TRBD2,TGTACCAGCAGTCGATCTTCCACTAGCGGCAACAATGAGCAGTTCTTC,CTSSRSSTSGNNEQFF
TRBJ2-1,TRBV23-1,few,.,TGCGCCAGCTGCCTATCGGGCGAGGGGACAAGCTCCTACAATGAGCAGTTCTTC,CASCLSGEGTSSYNEQFF
TRBJ2-7,TRBV7-6,few,TRBD2,TGTGCCAGCAGCCCCGGGGGGTCCCCTGACGAGCAGTACTTC,CASSPGGSPDEQYF
TRBJ2-7,TRBV7-9,.,TRBD2,TGTGCCAGCAGCAATCCGGGGGGACTAGCGGAATACGAGCAGTACTTC,CASSNPGGLAEYEQYF
TRBJ2-3,TRBV28,.,.,TGTGCCAGCAGTTATAGCAGTCCTAGCACAGATACGCAGTATTTT,CASSYSSPSTDTQYF
TRBJ2-2,TRBV10-3,.,TRBD1,TGTGCCATCAATCAAGACAGGGGTGAGCTGTTTTTT,CAINQDRGELFF
TRBJ2-3,TRBV9,few,.,TGTGCCAGCAGCGTTGATTCTCGCACAGATACGCAGTATTTT,CASSVDSRTDTQYF
TRBJ2-2,TRBV5-1,medium-sized,.,TGCGCCAGCAGCCCGAACACCGGGGAGCTGTTTTTT,CASSPNTGELFF
TRBJ1-1,TRBV2,few,.,TGTGCCAGCATGCCGGACACTGAAGCTTTCTTT,CASMPDTEAFF
TRBJ1-1,TRBV29-1,many,.,TGCAGCGTTGATGTCCTGGAGGAGCGAGGGGGTGAAGCTTTCTTT,CSVDVLEERGGEAFF
TRBJ2-7,TRBV2,.,TRBD2,TGTGCCAGCATTACCGAGCGGGGCCTCTACGAGCAGTACTTC,CASITERGLYEQYF